Following are 16 T cell receptor beta chains from one sample sequenced in a study of T cells in Graves' hyperthyroidism and ophthalmopathy. Amplification of TCR beta CDR3 regions used RNA as the template. An initial round of RT-PCR targeting the TCR CDR3 relied on the HTBI primer set. Each CDR3 protein is one row after TCRdb ran MiXCR on the multiplex PCR reads. The repertoire holds about half a million distinct CDR3 sequences, with just under 20% as singletons. The sequenced material came from blood. The receptors originated from a man aged 35-49 years with Graves' ophthalmopathy.

Of note for this clonotype: A much larger clone differs by one base, so this may be a read error. The rearrangement links TRBV2 to TRBJ2-2; 10 bases are a match to TRBD2. Germline CDR1 and CDR2: SNHLY and FYNNEI. The CDR3 sequence is 15 residues long. The CDR3 here is CTSSELAGSTGELFF. CDR3 in DNA: TGTACCAGCAGTGAACTAGCGGGATCCACCGGGGAGCTGTTTTTT.

A word on this clonotype: Being one base from a much bigger clone, this may be a read error. The chain combines TRBV5-1 with TRBJ1-1; weak D call: TRBD1 (6 bases). This CDR3 is 16 amino acids long. CDR1 and CDR2 (germline): SGHRS, YFSETQ. Deletions cut 2 bases from V and 3 bases from J, with 17 bases between. CDR3 DNA: TGCGCCAGCAGCTTAGGACAGCGAGTTATGGACACTGAAGCTTTCTTT. Translating gives CASSLGQRVMDTEAFF.

The rearrangement links TRBV7-2 to TRBJ2-6, with D uncertain. This CDR3 spans 15 amino acids. V gave up 3 bases and J gave up 0 bases, with 6 bases separating them. Germline V lookup: CDR1 SGHTA, CDR2 FQGNSA. The DNA of the CDR3 is TGTGCCAGCAGCTTTACCCCCTCTGGGGCCAACGTCCTGACTTTC. This sequence encodes CASSFTPSGANVLTF.

Only a few counts were recorded for this clonotype. The chain has TRBV20-1 and TRBJ2-7; 10 positions match TRBD2. Trimming cost V 5 bases and J 5 bases; bases outside gene matches: 9. The CDR3 covers 14 residues. Germline V gives CDR1 DFQATT, CDR2 SNEGSKA (reference sequence). The CDR3 loop is CSAPSGSSLDEQYF. The CDR3 nucleotides are TGCAGTGCTCCTAGCGGGAGTTCCCTCGACGAGCAGTACTTC.

The chain combines TRBV20-1 with TRBJ2-1; 7 positions agree with TRBD1. CDR3 length: 14 residues. V dropped 6 bases and J dropped 2; count of bases not matched to a gene: 7. Germline CDR1 reads DFQATT; CDR2 reads SNEGSKA (reference sequence). CDR3: CSANRGPPYNEQFF. The CDR3 region has the DNA TGCAGTGCGAACAGGGGTCCCCCCTACAATGAGCAGTTCTTC.

This clonotype was picked up many times. V gene TRBV3-1 combines with J gene TRBJ2-1; the D gene is possibly TRBD2 (7 bases). From germline, CDR1 is LGHDT and CDR2 YNNKEL (reference sequence). The CDR3 length is 16 residues. Trimming shortened V by 0 bases and J by 5 bases, and 14 bases separated the two germline ends. Here the CDR3 DNA reads TGTGCCAGCAGCCAAGATGGGGGGGGGCCGAACAATGAGCAGTTCTTC. It is translated as CASSQDGGGPNNEQFF.

This clonotype came up a few times. The chain is built from TRBV9 and TRBJ1-2; 7 nucleotides line up with TRBD1. Germline V gene data show CDR1 as SGDLS and CDR2 as YYNGEE. J lost 2 bases, V lost 3 bases, and 7 bases had no gene match. CDR3 length: 15 amino acids. The CDR3 reads CASSAVSTGNYGYTF. CDR3 DNA sequence: TGTGCCAGCAGCGCCGTCTCGACAGGGAACTATGGCTACACCTTC.

The chain combines TRBV28 with TRBJ2-1; 8 bases align to TRBD2. There are 14 residues in the CDR3. From germline, CDR1 is MDHEN and CDR2 SYDVKM. V lost 4 bases to trimming and J lost 9 bases; unmatched junction nucleotides: 8. CDR3 loop: CASSSGGGGGEQFF. CDR3 DNA sequence: TGTGCCAGCAGTTCGGGGGGGGGCGGGGGTGAGCAGTTCTTC.

This sequence joins TRBV29-1 and TRBJ2-1; D perhaps matches TRBD2 (5 bases). V was cut by 3 bases and J by 4 bases, with 13 bases left in between. The germline CDR1 and CDR2 sequences are SQVTM and ANQGSEA. The CDR3 extends over 14 amino acids. The CDR3 DNA follows: TGCAGCGTTGAGGGTAGCGCCCAATACAATGAGCAGTTCTTC. Protein product: CSVEGSAQYNEQFF.

This clonotype was counted only a few times. The chain is built from TRBV5-1 and TRBJ1-4; D perhaps matches TRBD1 (6 bases). The germline V and J ends were trimmed by 4 bases and 5 bases, with 18 bases remaining between them. In germline, CDR1 is SGHRS, CDR2 YFSETQ. The CDR3 contains 16 residues. CDR3 bases: TGCGCCAGCAGCCGAGGCGCAGGGGACTCAAATGAAAAACTGTTTTTT. It encodes CASSRGAGDSNEKLFF.

This clonotype was counted at least ten times. Here the CDR3 DNA reads TGTGCCAGCAGCTTATCCGCTCCGGACATTCAGTACTTC. Translation gives CASSLSAPDIQYF. This sequence joins TRBV11-3 and TRBJ2-4, with no clear D. The CDR3 spans 13 residues. The V and J ends lost 2 bases and 8 bases respectively, with 10 bases between them. Germline assignment: CDR1 SGHNT and CDR2 YENEEA.

In its sample, this clonotype was seen a few times. The rearrangement links TRBV3-1 to TRBJ1-2; no definite D call. The CDR3 runs to 14 residues. Germline V gene lookup returns CDR1 LGHDT and CDR2 YNNKEL (reference sequence). V lost 3 bases, J lost 1 base, and 9 bases lay in between. The CDR3 loop is CASSHGRLNYGYTF. DNA of the CDR3: TGTGCCAGCAGCCATGGTCGGCTTAACTATGGCTACACCTTC.

This chain links TRBV4-1 with TRBJ2-7; no clear D. Trimming took off 0 bases at V and 3 bases at J, with 12 bases between the two ends. The CDR3 extends over 15 amino acids. The germline CDR1 and CDR2 sequences are MGHRA and YSYEKL. The CDR3 protein is CASSQDRPVGYEQYF. CDR3 sequence (DNA): TGCGCCAGCAGCCAAGATAGGCCCGTCGGCTACGAGCAGTACTTC.

This clonotype was detected ten times or more. The V and J genes are TRBV27 and TRBJ2-3; 7 nucleotides agree with TRBD1. The CDR3 length is 16 residues. The germline V gene has CDR1 MNHEY and CDR2 SMNVEV (reference sequence). V trimming: 4 bases; J trimming: 2 bases; junction bases outside the gene matches: 9. The CDR3: CASSSQGLGVTDTQYF. Here the CDR3 DNA reads TGTGCCAGCAGTTCACAGGGGCTTGGTGTCACAGATACGCAGTATTTT.

This clonotype was seen a few times. This chain joins TRBV4-3 and TRBJ1-1; no definite D call. The V end lost 1 base, the J end lost 11 bases, and 14 bases lay between the germline ends. CDR3 length equals 13 residues. Looked up from germline, CDR1 is LGHNA and CDR2 is YSLEER. CDR3 coding DNA: TGCGCCAGCAGCCAAGGAGAACGGGAATGGGCTTTCTTT. This gives the protein CASSQGEREWAFF.

The sample holds a few counts of this clonotype. This chain connects TRBV20-1 to TRBJ2-3; TRBD1 matches at 8 bases. The V gene's germline CDR1 is DFQATT and CDR2 SNEGSKA (reference sequence). The CDR3 contains 15 residues. Losses at the gene ends were 3 bases for V and 5 bases for J; bases not matched to a gene: 10. For the CDR3, the DNA is TGCAGTGCTAGTAAGGATCAGGGGGCACTAGATACGCAGTATTTT. Translated: CSASKDQGALDTQYF.